These 15 T cell receptor beta chains originate from one sample sequenced in a study of T-cell memory formation after mild COVID-19. MiXCR, applied by TCRdb to the 5' RACE reads, yields one record per CDR3 protein. The data contain approximately 52,000 distinct CDR3 sequences, over 9% of them singletons. The sequencing sample was made of PBMCs or a T cell subset sorted from them (not recorded which). These receptors came from an adult woman who had mild COVID-19 (a few samples of this study predate the infection). Cell type and time point are not known.

This chain links TRBV6-1 with TRBJ1-6, with D possibly being TRBD1 (5 bases). Trimming cost V 5 bases and J 6 bases, with 14 bases left between them. This CDR3 comprises 15 residues. Germline V gives CDR1 MNHNS, CDR2 SASEGT. This CDR3 reads CASSPHTGTNSPLHF. The CDR3 DNA reads TGTGCCAGCAGTCCACATACAGGAACTAATTCACCCCTCCACTTT.

This clonotype was observed a few times. The CDR3 coding sequence is TGTGCCATCAGCGATCGGGACAGGGCGGGAGATACGCAGTATTTT. Translating gives CAISDRDRAGDTQYF. This chain joins TRBV10-3 and TRBJ2-3; 9 bases agree with TRBD1. Germline trimming cut 6 bases from V and 5 bases from J; bases unmatched to any gene: 9. Germline V gives CDR1 ENHRY, CDR2 SYGVKD. This CDR3 contains 15 residues.

The rearrangement links TRBV7-2 to TRBJ1-2; no firm D call. The CDR3 loop spans 14 amino acids. The germline V gene encodes CDR1 SGHTA and CDR2 FQGNSA. Between the trimmed V and J ends, which lost 4 bases and 3 bases, there was a span of 12 bases. The CDR3 loop reads CASSSEQTDYGYTF. Here the CDR3 DNA reads TGTGCCAGCAGCTCCGAACAGACGGACTATGGCTACACCTTC.

This rearrangement joins TRBV6-5 to TRBJ2-1; D possibly corresponds to TRBD1 (5 bases). The germline CDR1 and CDR2 sequences are MNHEY and SVGAGI. The V end was cut by 2 bases, the J end by 10 bases, with 9 bases between. The CDR3 is 12 amino acids. This chain's CDR3 is CASSYRGGEQFF. The DNA for the CDR3 is TGTGCCAGCAGTTACAGGGGCGGAGAGCAGTTCTTC.

The rearrangement uses TRBV24-1 and TRBJ2-2; D is unresolved. CDR3 length equals 14 residues. Germline V CDR1 and CDR2: KGHDR, SFDVKD. The V end lost 0 bases, the J end lost 5 bases, and 6 bases lay between the germline ends. In nucleotides, the CDR3 is TGTGCCACCAGTGATTTGACCGAAACCGGGGAGCTGTTTTTT. Its protein product is CATSDLTETGELFF.

This clonotype was detected many times. The chain links TRBV20-1 to TRBJ2-7; the match to TRBD2 covers 8 bases. This CDR3 comprises 15 residues. Germline CDR1 reads DFQATT; CDR2 reads SNEGSKA (reference sequence). With 0 bases clipped from V and 4 bases from J, the junction kept 8 bases outside the gene matches. This CDR3 reads CSARESGGIAYEQYF. CDR3 DNA: TGCAGTGCTAGAGAGTCGGGAGGGATTGCGTACGAGCAGTACTTC.

This clonotype was counted at least ten times. The rearrangement joins TRBV20-1 to TRBJ1-1; a weak D match, TRBD1 (5 bases). This CDR3 comprises 13 residues. Trimming took 1 base from V and 0 from J, leaving 6 bases between them. Germline-derived CDR1 and CDR2 are DFQATT and SNEGSKA (reference sequence). The CDR3 region has the DNA TGCAGTGCTAGAGGGGGGTTGAACACTGAAGCTTTCTTT. Translation gives CSARGGLNTEAFF.

This clonotype occurred many times. V is TRBV5-1 and J is TRBJ1-1; TRBD1 is a possible D gene (5 bases). The CDR3 consists of 14 residues. CDR1 is SGHRS, CDR2 YFSETQ, per germline. The ends were cut back, 2 bases at V and 2 bases at J, with 10 bases in the middle. The CDR3 region is CASSFDSGNTEAFF. The CDR3 DNA is TGCGCCAGCAGCTTCGACAGCGGAAACACTGAAGCTTTCTTT.

This clonotype was observed a handful of times. V gene TRBV18 combines with J gene TRBJ2-5; no clear D gene. This CDR3 comprises 14 residues. The V and J ends lost 0 bases and 5 bases respectively, with 10 bases between them. Germline CDR1 reads KGHSH; CDR2 reads LQKENI. The DNA for the CDR3 is TGTGCCAGCTCACCACCATCCATGTCGGAGACCCAGTACTTC. Residues: CASSPPSMSETQYF. The variable domain in full, with the rest retrieved from reference TRBV18 and TRBJ2-5, is NAGVMQNPRHLVRRRGQEARLRCSPMKGHSHVYWYRQLPEEGLKFMVYLQKENIIDESGMPKERFSAEFPKEGPSILRIQQVVRGDSAAYFCASSPPSMSETQYFGPGTRLLVL.

This clonotype was observed a handful of times. The chain is built from TRBV7-9 and TRBJ2-5; the match to TRBD1 covers 12 bases. Trimming took 2 bases from V and 4 from J; bases not matched to a gene: 5. Germline CDR1 and CDR2: SEHNR and FQNEAQ (reference sequence). The CDR3 spans 16 residues. Here the CDR3 reads CASSLSGTGGLETQYF. DNA of the CDR3: TGTGCCAGCAGCTTAAGCGGGACAGGGGGCTTAGAGACCCAGTACTTC.

This clonotype was counted only a few times. V usage is TRBV7-2 and J usage is TRBJ2-5, with TRBD2 matching over 10 bases. Germline values: CDR1 SGHTA, CDR2 FQGNSA. The ends lost 7 bases at V and 1 base at J; junction bases unmatched: 12. The CDR3 runs to 17 residues. Here the CDR3 reads CASTLRLAGTVQETQYF. CDR3 nucleotide sequence: TGTGCCAGCACCTTGAGACTAGCGGGTACCGTCCAAGAGACCCAGTACTTC.

This clonotype was detected many times. The chain links TRBV18 to TRBJ1-4, with 8 bases identical to TRBD1. The V segment lost 3 bases and the J segment 2 bases; nucleotides outside the gene matches: 5. There are 16 residues in the CDR3. Germline CDR1 KGHSH, CDR2 LQKENI. The CDR3 is CASSPWTGPTNEKLFF. CDR3 bases: TGTGCCAGCTCACCTTGGACAGGGCCGACTAATGAAAAACTGTTTTTT.

This clonotype was seen a handful of times. This sequence joins TRBV4-1 and TRBJ2-3; no clear D gene. Germline CDR1 is MGHRA and CDR2 is YSYEKL. The CDR3 has 14 amino acids. Trimming shortened V by 2 bases and J by 7 bases, and 13 bases separated the two germline ends. The DNA of the CDR3 is TGCGCCAGCAGCCAAAGCAGTCTCCGGAATACGCAGTATTTT. This sequence encodes CASSQSSLRNTQYF.

In its sample, this clonotype was seen many times. The V and J genes are TRBV7-9 and TRBJ2-3; the D is unclear. This CDR3 has 14 residues. In germline, CDR1 is SEHNR, CDR2 FQNEAQ (reference sequence). Trimming pared 3 bases from V and 6 bases from J, leaving 13 bases between. The CDR3 sequence is CASSLVFSADTQYF. The CDR3, as DNA: TGTGCCAGCAGCTTGGTGTTCAGTGCGGATACGCAGTATTTT.

The chain's CDR3 is CASSQETTYGYTF. The DNA of the CDR3 is TGTGCCAGCAGCCAAGAAACCACCTATGGCTACACCTTC. The chain links TRBV4-2 to TRBJ1-2; D gene uncertain. CDR1 LGHNA and CDR2 YNFKEQ come from the germline V gene. This CDR3 region has 13 residues. The V and J ends lost 0 bases and 4 bases respectively, with 6 bases between them.